This T cell receptor (beta chain) was documented in a study of post-analysis software for immune sequencing data. Turning to the study itself: The disease courses covered relapsing-remitting, secondary progressive and progressive-relapsing multiple sclerosis.

Unique molecular identifiers were carried by the TCR beta cDNA libraries. TCRdb reanalysed the PCR reads using MiXCR and keeps one entry per CDR3 protein. Here the sample spans roughly 580,000 distinct CDR3 sequences, around 47% being singletons. On this clonotype: Antigen: not known.

Study-wide results and limits: The study found significantly lower normalized Chao1 diversity in multiple sclerosis patients than in controls. Four or five TRBV segments, TRBV5-6, TRBV5-1 and TRBV20-1 among them, were found more frequent in patients than controls. F measure showed strong co-clustering of same-batch samples.

This CDR3 spans 15 amino acids. Trimming took 5 bases from V and 8 from J, leaving 16 bases between them. The chain joins TRBV12-3 or TRBV12-4 to TRBJ1-6; a possible D gene is TRBD1 (6 bases). The receptor comes from a girl between 10 and 17 years old with multiple sclerosis. Sequencing used blood. CDR3 coding DNA: TGTGCCAGCAGTGACCGGGACACGACTTATTCACCCCTCCACTTT. It specifies CASSDRDTTYSPLHF.